This is a list of T cell receptor beta chains from one sample in a study of shared clonotypes between healthy human individuals. Sequencing used immunoSEQ multiplex PCR; TCRdb keeps in-frame clones, though not all of them. The table records approximately 330,000 clones, over 70% of them present only once. Input material: memory CD4+ T cells sorted from blood. The receptors come from a man aged 25 to 40 in good health. The CDR3 runs from the conserved cysteine through the conserved F or W. D genes are given only for firm matches. Clone sizes are given selectively: once, few, many, or a class where the clone is expanded.

D gene: .; J gene: TRBJ1-5; V gene: TRBV6-5; clone size: once; CDR3 protein: CASRRQGAGNQPQHF; CDR3 DNA: TGTGCCAGCAGGAGGCAAGGGGCGGGCAATCAGCCCCAGCATTTT
D gene: .; J gene: TRBJ1-1; V gene: TRBV19; clone size: .; CDR3 protein: CASSISGVYTEAFF; CDR3 DNA: TGTGCCAGTAGTATATCAGGGGTGTACACTGAAGCTTTCTTT
D gene: .; J gene: TRBJ2-1; V gene: TRBV27; clone size: .; CDR3 protein: CASSLRPGSYNEQFF; CDR3 DNA: TGTGCCAGCAGTTTACGGCCGGGCTCCTACAATGAGCAGTTCTTC
D gene: .; J gene: TRBJ2-1; V gene: TRBV11-2; clone size: few; CDR3 protein: CASSLNSLNGGSYNEQFF; CDR3 DNA: TGTGCCAGCAGCTTAAACAGTCTAAACGGGGGCTCCTACAATGAGCAGTTCTTC
D gene: .; J gene: TRBJ2-7; V gene: TRBV27; clone size: few; CDR3 protein: CASSLLGRPNYEQYF; CDR3 DNA: TGTGCCAGCAGTTTATTGGGCAGGCCAAACTACGAGCAGTACTTC
D gene: .; J gene: TRBJ1-5; V gene: TRBV2; clone size: .; CDR3 protein: CASSEGVGANQPQHF; CDR3 DNA: TGTGCCAGCAGTGAAGGGGTGGGGGCGAACCAGCCCCAGCATTTT
D gene: .; J gene: TRBJ2-1; V gene: TRBV7-8; clone size: .; CDR3 protein: CASSPGLAHNEQFF; CDR3 DNA: TGTGCCAGCAGCCCTGGACTGGCGCACAATGAGCAGTTCTTC
D gene: .; J gene: TRBJ2-7; V gene: TRBV30; clone size: .; CDR3 protein: CAWSPHGQNYEQYF; CDR3 DNA: TGTGCCTGGAGTCCACACGGCCAAAACTACGAGCAGTACTTC
D gene: TRBD1; J gene: TRBJ1-2; V gene: TRBV19; clone size: many; CDR3 protein: CASTSRTGRALYGYTF; CDR3 DNA: TGTGCCAGTACTTCTAGGACAGGACGAGCTCTTTATGGCTACACCTTC
D gene: TRBD2; J gene: TRBJ2-7; V gene: TRBV7-2; clone size: .; CDR3 protein: CASSPTSGATYEQYF; CDR3 DNA: TGTGCCAGCAGTCCTACTAGCGGAGCAACCTACGAGCAGTACTTC
D gene: TRBD1; J gene: TRBJ2-2; V gene: TRBV7-2; clone size: .; CDR3 protein: CASSFGTGLYPGELFF; CDR3 DNA: TGTGCCAGCAGCTTCGGGACAGGGCTATATCCCGGGGAGCTGTTTTTT
D gene: .; J gene: TRBJ2-7; V gene: TRBV18; clone size: once; CDR3 protein: CAGSPPGVPAYEQYF; CDR3 DNA: TGTGCCGGCTCACCACCCGGGGTGCCCGCCTACGAGCAGTACTTC
D gene: TRBD1; J gene: TRBJ2-1; V gene: TRBV27; clone size: few; CDR3 protein: CASSYDRGNEQFF; CDR3 DNA: TGTGCCAGCAGTTACGACAGGGGCAATGAGCAGTTCTTC
D gene: TRBD1; J gene: TRBJ1-1; V gene: TRBV7-2; clone size: .; CDR3 protein: CASSFNTGASEAFF; CDR3 DNA: TGTGCCAGCAGCTTTAATACAGGGGCGTCTGAAGCTTTCTTT
D gene: .; J gene: TRBJ2-7; V gene: TRBV7-9; clone size: .; CDR3 protein: CASSLLVGGAYEQYF; CDR3 DNA: TGTGCCAGCAGCTTATTAGTAGGGGGGGCCTACGAGCAGTACTTC
D gene: .; J gene: TRBJ2-7; V gene: TRBV28; clone size: .; CDR3 protein: CASQTLTYEQYF; CDR3 DNA: TGTGCCAGTCAGACCCTCACCTACGAGCAGTACTTC
D gene: TRBD1; J gene: TRBJ2-1; V gene: TRBV5-6; clone size: .; CDR3 protein: CASSSAGGQGYNEQFF; CDR3 DNA: TGTGCCAGCAGCTCGGCCGGGGGACAGGGATACAATGAGCAGTTCTTC
D gene: .; J gene: TRBJ2-2; V gene: TRBV19; clone size: few; CDR3 protein: CASSIGTFTGELFF; CDR3 DNA: TGTGCCAGTAGTATTGGGACTTTTACCGGGGAGCTGTTTTTT
D gene: .; J gene: TRBJ2-7; V gene: TRBV2; clone size: few; CDR3 protein: CASRISEASYEQYF; CDR3 DNA: TGTGCCAGCAGGATTAGCGAGGCTTCTTACGAGCAGTACTTC
D gene: .; J gene: TRBJ2-3; V gene: TRBV27; clone size: .; CDR3 protein: CASSFGRGTDTQYF; CDR3 DNA: TGTGCCAGCAGTTTTGGTAGGGGCACAGATACGCAGTATTTT
D gene: .; J gene: TRBJ2-1; V gene: TRBV6-1; clone size: .; CDR3 protein: CASSVTSDNEQFF; CDR3 DNA: TGTGCCAGCAGTGTCACTAGTGACAATGAGCAGTTCTTC
D gene: .; J gene: TRBJ2-1; V gene: TRBV2; clone size: few; CDR3 protein: CASSAENEQFF; CDR3 DNA: TGTGCCAGCAGTGCGGAGAATGAGCAGTTCTTC
D gene: .; J gene: TRBJ1-1; V gene: TRBV29-1; clone size: once; CDR3 protein: CSVFSSGYGTEAFF; CDR3 DNA: TGCAGCGTGTTCTCCTCAGGGTACGGTACTGAAGCTTTCTTT
D gene: .; J gene: TRBJ2-3; V gene: TRBV21-1; clone size: .; CDR3 protein: CAPKPRPIFPGSTDTQYF; CDR3 DNA: TGTGCCCCCAAGCCCCGGCCGATCTTCCCAGGGAGCACAGATACGCAGTATTTT
D gene: TRBD2; J gene: TRBJ2-3; V gene: TRBV27; clone size: .; CDR3 protein: CASSMGLAGRPDTQYF; CDR3 DNA: TGTGCCAGCAGTATGGGGCTAGCGGGACGACCAGATACGCAGTATTTT
D gene: .; J gene: TRBJ2-7; V gene: TRBV11-2; clone size: .; CDR3 protein: CASSQKMAYEQYF; CDR3 DNA: TGTGCCAGCAGTCAAAAAATGGCCTACGAGCAGTACTTC
D gene: .; J gene: TRBJ1-1; V gene: TRBV6-5; clone size: .; CDR3 protein: CASSDYRDTEAFF; CDR3 DNA: TGTGCCAGCAGTGACTACAGGGACACTGAAGCTTTCTTT
D gene: .; J gene: TRBJ2-2; V gene: TRBV7-2; clone size: few; CDR3 protein: CASSLSGELFF; CDR3 DNA: TGTGCCAGCAGCTTATCTGGGGAGCTGTTTTTT
D gene: .; J gene: TRBJ1-4; V gene: TRBV7-9; clone size: .; CDR3 protein: CASSPGGTLSGEKLFF; CDR3 DNA: TGTGCCAGCAGCCCAGGAGGGACACTCTCGGGGGAAAAACTGTTTTTT
D gene: .; J gene: TRBJ2-5; V gene: TRBV2; clone size: .; CDR3 protein: CASSPGPGGPQETQYF; CDR3 DNA: TGTGCCAGCAGTCCAGGGCCCGGTGGGCCCCAAGAGACCCAGTACTTC
D gene: .; J gene: TRBJ2-7; V gene: TRBV18; clone size: .; CDR3 protein: CASSLYGTTYEQYF; CDR3 DNA: TGTGCCAGCTCACTATACGGGACCACCTACGAGCAGTACTTC
D gene: .; J gene: TRBJ2-1; V gene: TRBV28; clone size: once; CDR3 protein: CASSLGRGTSYNEQFF; CDR3 DNA: TGTGCCAGCAGTTTAGGGCGGGGTACGTCCTACAATGAGCAGTTCTTC
D gene: TRBD2; J gene: TRBJ2-7; V gene: TRBV4-1; clone size: many; CDR3 protein: CASSQEPPEREVCEQYF; CDR3 DNA: TGCGCCAGCAGCCAAGAACCCCCCGAGCGGGAGGTGTGCGAGCAGTACTTC
D gene: TRBD2; J gene: TRBJ2-1; V gene: TRBV7-9; clone size: .; CDR3 protein: CASRTSGSSYNEQFF; CDR3 DNA: TGTGCCAGCAGAACCAGCGGGAGTTCCTACAATGAGCAGTTCTTC
D gene: .; J gene: TRBJ1-3; V gene: TRBV7-2; clone size: .; CDR3 protein: CASSLGSGNTIYF; CDR3 DNA: TGTGCCAGCAGCTTGGGCTCTGGAAACACCATATATTTT
D gene: TRBD1; J gene: TRBJ1-3; V gene: TRBV5-1; clone size: .; CDR3 protein: CASSLQGSPNTIYF; CDR3 DNA: TGCGCCAGCAGCTTACAGGGGTCACCGAACACCATATATTTT
D gene: TRBD1; J gene: TRBJ1-1; V gene: TRBV6-1; clone size: .; CDR3 protein: CASKYTGGVEAFF; CDR3 DNA: TGTGCCTCTAAATACACAGGGGGGGTTGAAGCTTTCTTT
D gene: .; J gene: TRBJ2-1; V gene: TRBV4-3; clone size: .; CDR3 protein: CASSQESAQGREQFF; CDR3 DNA: TGCGCCAGCAGCCAAGAGAGCGCACAAGGAAGGGAGCAGTTCTTC
D gene: TRBD2; J gene: TRBJ2-1; V gene: TRBV4-3; clone size: .; CDR3 protein: CASSQEVPLSGSSYNEQFF; CDR3 DNA: TGCGCCAGCAGCCAAGAGGTTCCGCTTAGCGGGAGCTCCTACAATGAGCAGTTCTTC
D gene: .; J gene: TRBJ1-1; V gene: TRBV29-1; clone size: .; CDR3 protein: CSVSKQGNTEAFF; CDR3 DNA: TGCAGCGTAAGTAAACAGGGTAACACTGAAGCTTTCTTT
D gene: .; J gene: TRBJ2-2; V gene: TRBV19; clone size: .; CDR3 protein: CASSIEMDGELFF; CDR3 DNA: TGTGCCAGTAGTATAGAGATGGACGGGGAGCTGTTTTTT
D gene: .; J gene: TRBJ2-1; V gene: TRBV19; clone size: .; CDR3 protein: CASSVEGGDLYNEQFF; CDR3 DNA: TGTGCCAGTAGTGTGGAGGGGGGCGACCTGTACAATGAGCAGTTCTTC
D gene: .; J gene: TRBJ1-5; V gene: TRBV6-6; clone size: .; CDR3 protein: CASSSLGDRAQHF; CDR3 DNA: TGTGCCAGCAGTTCCCTAGGGGATCGGGCCCAGCATTTT
D gene: .; J gene: TRBJ1-5; V gene: TRBV5-5; clone size: few; CDR3 protein: CASSYRDQPQHF; CDR3 DNA: TGTGCCAGCAGCTACAGAGATCAGCCCCAGCATTTT
D gene: .; J gene: TRBJ2-3; V gene: TRBV5-1; clone size: .; CDR3 protein: CASSFGADPTDTQYF; CDR3 DNA: TGCGCCAGCAGCTTCGGGGCGGACCCCACAGATACGCAGTATTTT
D gene: .; J gene: TRBJ2-7; V gene: TRBV7-2; clone size: .; CDR3 protein: CASSLDRLGEQYF; CDR3 DNA: TGTGCCAGCAGCTTAGACAGGCTTGGCGAGCAGTACTTC
D gene: .; J gene: TRBJ1-1; V gene: TRBV7-2; clone size: few; CDR3 protein: CASSSRQLTEAFF; CDR3 DNA: TGTGCCAGCAGCTCGAGACAGCTCACTGAAGCTTTCTTT
D gene: .; J gene: TRBJ1-5; V gene: TRBV5-6; clone size: .; CDR3 protein: CASSLYLTTRPQHF; CDR3 DNA: TGTGCCAGCAGCTTGTATTTGACCACCCGGCCCCAGCATTTT
D gene: .; J gene: TRBJ2-5; V gene: TRBV6-4; clone size: .; CDR3 protein: CASSDSIEVRRETQYF; CDR3 DNA: TGTGCCAGCAGTGACTCCATCGAGGTTAGGCGGGAGACCCAGTACTTC
D gene: .; J gene: TRBJ2-7; V gene: TRBV11-3; clone size: .; CDR3 protein: CASSLDGTSYEQYF; CDR3 DNA: TGTGCCAGCAGCTTAGACGGGACATCCTACGAGCAGTACTTC
D gene: TRBD1; J gene: TRBJ1-1; V gene: TRBV5-1; clone size: .; CDR3 protein: CASSTQGGNMNTEAFF; CDR3 DNA: TGCGCCAGCAGCACTCAGGGGGGGAACATGAACACTGAAGCTTTCTTT
D gene: .; J gene: TRBJ1-3; V gene: TRBV5-1; clone size: .; CDR3 protein: CASSLSGVNGNTIYF; CDR3 DNA: TGCGCCAGCAGCTTGTCAGGGGTGAACGGAAACACCATATATTTT
D gene: .; J gene: TRBJ2-3; V gene: TRBV19; clone size: .; CDR3 protein: CASSIRRTGSPDTQYF; CDR3 DNA: TGTGCCAGTAGTATCAGGCGGACGGGTAGCCCAGATACGCAGTATTTT
D gene: .; J gene: TRBJ2-5; V gene: TRBV18; clone size: once; CDR3 protein: CASSPQGRETQYF; CDR3 DNA: TGTGCCAGCTCACCACAGGGAAGGGAGACCCAGTACTTC
D gene: .; J gene: TRBJ2-2; V gene: TRBV5-4; clone size: .; CDR3 protein: CASSLPNTGELFF; CDR3 DNA: TGTGCCAGCAGCTTGCCGAACACCGGGGAGCTGTTTTTT